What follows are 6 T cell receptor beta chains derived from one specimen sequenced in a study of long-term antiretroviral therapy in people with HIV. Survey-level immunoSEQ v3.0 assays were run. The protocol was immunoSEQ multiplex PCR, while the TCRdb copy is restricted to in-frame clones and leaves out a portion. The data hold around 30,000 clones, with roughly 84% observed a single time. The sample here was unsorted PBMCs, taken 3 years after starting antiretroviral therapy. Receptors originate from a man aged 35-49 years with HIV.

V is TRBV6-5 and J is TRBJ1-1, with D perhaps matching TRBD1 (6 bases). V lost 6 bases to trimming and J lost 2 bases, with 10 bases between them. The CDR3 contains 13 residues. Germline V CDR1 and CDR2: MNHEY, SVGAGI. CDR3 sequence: CASSRDTNTEAFF. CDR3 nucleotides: TGTGCCAGCAGCAGGGACACTAACACTGAAGCTTTCTTT.

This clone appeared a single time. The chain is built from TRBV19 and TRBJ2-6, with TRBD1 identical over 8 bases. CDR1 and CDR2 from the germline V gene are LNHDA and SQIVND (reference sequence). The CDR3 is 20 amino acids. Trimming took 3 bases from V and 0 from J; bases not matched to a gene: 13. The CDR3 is CASSIEGWWTGLSGANVLTF. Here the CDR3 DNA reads TGTGCCAGTAGTATCGAGGGGTGGTGGACAGGGCTCTCTGGGGCCAACGTCCTGACTTTC.

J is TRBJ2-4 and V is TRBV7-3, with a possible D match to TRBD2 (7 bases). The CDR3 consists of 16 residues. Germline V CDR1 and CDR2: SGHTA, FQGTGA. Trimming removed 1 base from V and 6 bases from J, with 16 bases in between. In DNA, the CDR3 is TGTGCCAGCAGCTTAAACGGGGGGCAGGGTGTAAACATTCAGTACTTC. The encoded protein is CASSLNGGQGVNIQYF.

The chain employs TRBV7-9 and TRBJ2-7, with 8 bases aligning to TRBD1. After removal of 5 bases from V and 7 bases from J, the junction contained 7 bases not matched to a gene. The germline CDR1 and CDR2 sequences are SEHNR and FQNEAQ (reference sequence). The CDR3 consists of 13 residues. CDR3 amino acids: CASSPGQGNEQYF. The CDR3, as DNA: TGTGCCAGCAGCCCCGGACAGGGCAATGAGCAGTACTTC.

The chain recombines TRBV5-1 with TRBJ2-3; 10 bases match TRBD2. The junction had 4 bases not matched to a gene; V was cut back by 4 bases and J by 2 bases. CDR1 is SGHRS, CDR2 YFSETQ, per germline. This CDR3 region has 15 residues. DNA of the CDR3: TGCGCCAGCAGCGGAGCGGGGGGGTTCACAGATACGCAGTATTTT. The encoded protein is CASSGAGGFTDTQYF.

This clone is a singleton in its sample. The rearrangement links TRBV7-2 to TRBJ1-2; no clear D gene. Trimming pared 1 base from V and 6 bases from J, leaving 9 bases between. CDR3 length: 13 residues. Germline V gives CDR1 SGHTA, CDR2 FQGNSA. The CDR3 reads CASSLVRSNGYTF. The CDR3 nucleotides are TGTGCCAGCAGCTTAGTTAGAAGCAATGGCTACACCTTC.